This T cell receptor (beta chain) was recorded in a study of a mutant IDH1 vaccine in newly diagnosed glioma. Study background: In some groups vaccination began 4-6 weeks post-radiotherapy; others received it with temozolomide. Prior therapy was radiotherapy, temozolomide, or both; most received both. Week 35 was safety follow-up visit V12; week 47 was end-of-study visit V13.

As to this clone: Antigen unknown.

The method was immunoSEQ multiplex PCR; TCRdb's version includes in-frame clones alone and lacks a portion of them. The data hold tens of thousands of clones, with approximately 81% observed a single time. Time point described: week 35, safety follow-up. Alongside topical imiquimod, each dose of vaccine comprised 300 ug of mutant IDH1 20-mer peptide. V was pared by 7 bases and J by 5 bases, with 16 bases between. This CDR3 has 14 residues. Germline V gives CDR1 LNHDA, CDR2 SQIVND (reference sequence). This TCR derives from a man between 25 and 39 years old with glioma. Sequencing used PBMCs, obtained from a glioma patient whose treatment included an IDH1 peptide vaccine. The chain uses TRBV19 and TRBJ2-3; tentative D call: TRBD2 (6 bases). The CDR3 coding sequence is TGTGCCAGTAACCCGGGACTGCAGATAGATACGCAGTATTTT. Translated: CASNPGLQIDTQYF.